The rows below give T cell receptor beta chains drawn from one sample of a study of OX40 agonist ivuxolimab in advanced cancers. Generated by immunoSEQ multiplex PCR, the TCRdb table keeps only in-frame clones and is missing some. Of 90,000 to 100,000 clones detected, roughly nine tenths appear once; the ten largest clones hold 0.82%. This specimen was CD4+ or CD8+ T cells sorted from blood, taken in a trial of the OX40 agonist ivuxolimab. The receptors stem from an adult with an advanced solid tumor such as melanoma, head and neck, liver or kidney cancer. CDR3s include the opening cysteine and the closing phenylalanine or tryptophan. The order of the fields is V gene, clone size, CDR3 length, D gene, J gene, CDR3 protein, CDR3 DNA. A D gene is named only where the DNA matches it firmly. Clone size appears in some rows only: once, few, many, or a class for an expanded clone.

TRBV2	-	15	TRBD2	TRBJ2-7	CASSEVGRDSYEQYF	TGTGCCAGCAGTGAAGTCGGGAGGGACTCCTACGAGCAGTACTTC
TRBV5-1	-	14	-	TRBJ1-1	CASSLDSVSTEAFF	TGCGCCAGCAGCTTGGATTCGGTTTCCACTGAAGCTTTCTTT
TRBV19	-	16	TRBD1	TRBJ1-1	CASSMGGGPSNTEAFF	TGTGCCAGTAGTATGGGAGGGGGCCCATCGAACACTGAAGCTTTCTTT
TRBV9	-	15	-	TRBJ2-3	CASSVAAGSLDTQYF	TGTGCCAGCAGCGTAGCTGCGGGGTCGCTGGATACGCAGTATTTT
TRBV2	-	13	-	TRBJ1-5	CASNEQGYQPQHF	TGTGCCAGCAACGAACAGGGCTATCAGCCCCAGCATTTT
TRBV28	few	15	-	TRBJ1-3	CASSPQQTKGNTIYF	TGTGCCAGCAGTCCCCAGCAAACTAAAGGAAACACCATATATTTT
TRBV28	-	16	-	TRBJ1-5	CASSLDGGAGNQPQHF	TGTGCCAGCAGTCTTGACGGCGGGGCTGGCAATCAGCCCCAGCATTTT
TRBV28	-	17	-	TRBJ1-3	CASSLMLGGLSGNTIYF	TGTGCCAGCAGCTTGATGCTTGGGGGTCTCTCTGGAAACACCATATATTTT
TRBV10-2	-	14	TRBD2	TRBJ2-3	CASNLAGGGDTQYF	TGCGCCAGCAACTTAGCGGGAGGGGGAGATACGCAGTATTTT
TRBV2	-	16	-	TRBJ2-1	CASRESAEPSYNEQFF	TGTGCCAGCAGGGAGTCAGCGGAGCCTTCCTACAATGAGCAGTTCTTC
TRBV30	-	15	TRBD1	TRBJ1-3	CAWSTGGNSGNTIYF	TGTGCCTGGAGCACAGGGGGTAATTCTGGAAACACCATATATTTT
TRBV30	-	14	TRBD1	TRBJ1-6	CAWSPGQGASPLHF	TGTGCCTGGAGTCCGGGACAGGGGGCTTCACCCCTCCACTTT
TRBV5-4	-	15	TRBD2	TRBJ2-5	CASSSRLAGEETQYF	TGTGCCAGCAGCTCCCGACTAGCGGGAGAGGAGACCCAGTACTTC
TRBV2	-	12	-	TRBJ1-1	CASSEAGLGAFF	TGTGCCAGCAGTGAAGCGGGACTGGGGGCTTTCTTT
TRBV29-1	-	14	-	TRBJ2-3	CSVQKGFFTDTQYF	TGCAGCGTGCAAAAGGGGTTTTTCACAGATACGCAGTATTTT
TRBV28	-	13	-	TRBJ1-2	CASSLGLNYGYTF	TGTGCCAGCAGTTTAGGGCTAAACTATGGCTACACCTTC
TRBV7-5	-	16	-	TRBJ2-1	CARSLAETKESNEQFF	TGTGCCAGAAGCTTAGCGGAGACCAAGGAGTCCAATGAGCAGTTCTTC
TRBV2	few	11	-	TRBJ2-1	CASTYYNEQFF	TGTGCCAGCACCTACTACAATGAGCAGTTCTTC
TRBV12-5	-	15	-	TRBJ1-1	CASGLGGASNTEAFF	TGTGCTAGTGGTTTGGGGGGGGCCTCGAACACTGAAGCTTTCTTT
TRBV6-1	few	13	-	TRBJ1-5	CASTLVEGQPQHF	TGTGCCAGCACCCTCGTCGAGGGGCAGCCCCAGCATTTT
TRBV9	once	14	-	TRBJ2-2	CASSPTYRAGELFF	TGTGCCAGCAGCCCCACCTACAGGGCCGGGGAGCTGTTTTTT
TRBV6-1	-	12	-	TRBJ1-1	CASSLGHTEAFF	TGTGCCAGCAGTTTGGGTCACACTGAAGCTTTCTTT
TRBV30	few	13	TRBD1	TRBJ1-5	CAWTGTGLQPQHF	TGTGCCTGGACCGGGACAGGGTTACAGCCCCAGCATTTT
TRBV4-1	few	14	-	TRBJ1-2	CASSQGTGNSGYTF	TGCGCCAGCAGCCAAGGTACAGGGAATAGTGGCTACACCTTC
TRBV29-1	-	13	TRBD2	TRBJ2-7	CSGSSGGSYEQYF	TGCAGCGGATCTAGCGGCGGGAGTTACGAGCAGTACTTC
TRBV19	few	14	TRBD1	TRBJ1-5	CAGGGQGGNQPQHF	TGTGCCGGGGGGGGACAGGGAGGCAATCAGCCCCAGCATTTT
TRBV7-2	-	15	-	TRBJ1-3	CASSSFVSSGNTIYF	TGTGCCAGCAGCTCTTTCGTGAGCTCTGGAAACACCATATATTTT
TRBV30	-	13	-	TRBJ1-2	CAWRLTSNYGYTF	TGTGCCTGGAGGCTCACCTCTAACTATGGCTACACCTTC
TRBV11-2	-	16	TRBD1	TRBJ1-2	CASSPNSGQGYYGYTF	TGTGCCAGCAGCCCTAACTCTGGACAGGGGTACTATGGCTACACCTTC
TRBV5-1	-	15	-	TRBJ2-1	CASSRGGGSDNEQFF	TGCGCCAGCAGCCGGGGAGGGGGGAGTGACAATGAGCAGTTCTTC
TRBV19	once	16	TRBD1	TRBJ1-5	CASSPRTGGNNQPQHF	TGTGCCAGTAGTCCCAGGACAGGGGGCAATAATCAGCCCCAGCATTTT
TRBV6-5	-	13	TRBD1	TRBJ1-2	CASRPSGGNGYTF	TGTGCCAGCAGGCCCTCAGGGGGCAATGGCTACACCTTC
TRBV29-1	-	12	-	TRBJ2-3	CSVYEVADTQYF	TGCAGCGTTTACGAGGTTGCAGATACGCAGTATTTT
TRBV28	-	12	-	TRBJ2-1	CASSSQTGEQFF	TGTGCCAGCAGTTCTCAGACAGGAGAGCAGTTCTTC
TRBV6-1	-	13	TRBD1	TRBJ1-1	CASSEARGQRAFF	TGTGCCAGCAGTGAAGCTAGGGGGCAACGAGCTTTCTTT
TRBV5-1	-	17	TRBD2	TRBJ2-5	CASSRGTSGRSSETQYF	TGCGCCAGCAGCCGTGGGACTAGCGGGAGGTCCTCCGAGACCCAGTACTTC
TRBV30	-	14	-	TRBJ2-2	CARRSWRLTGELFF	TGTGCCCGCCGCTCTTGGCGGCTCACCGGGGAGCTGTTTTTT
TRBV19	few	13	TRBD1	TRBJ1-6	CASSIDRAKPLHF	TGTGCCAGTAGCATTGACAGGGCCAAACCCCTCCACTTT
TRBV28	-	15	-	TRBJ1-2	CASSPHSGEDYGYTF	TGTGCCAGCAGTCCCCACTCGGGAGAGGACTATGGCTACACCTTC
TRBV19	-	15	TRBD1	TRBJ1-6	CASSLQGVDNSPLHF	TGTGCCAGTAGTTTACAGGGGGTAGACAATTCACCCCTCCACTTT
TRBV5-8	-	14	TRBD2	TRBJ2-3	CASSLSGDRDTQYF	TGTGCCAGCAGCCTCAGCGGGGACCGGGATACGCAGTATTTT